The 29 T cell receptor beta chains listed next were all sequenced from one sample in a study of CXCR3-negative and CXCR3-positive naive CD8 T cells (dated by TCRdb to 2018 to 2020). Overall study results and their limits: Compared with CXCR3-negative naive cells, CXCR3-positive naive cells had TRB CDR3s with higher hydrophobicity (lower Kidera factor 4), lower energy, and higher strength and volume indices.

TCRdb shows the sequencer as NextSeq 550. The Human TCR Profiling Kit (MiLaboratory) was used to make UMI-labeled 5' RACE TRB cDNA libraries. TCRdb reprocessed the reads, and each CDR3 protein sequence is entered once, without DNA. The sample table on file contains 120,000 or so distinct CDR3 sequences. 0.59% of the sample belongs to the ten largest clones. The antigens for these receptors are not known. Sample: naive CXCR3+ CD8+ T cells from blood. The meaning of the sample's cell subset or site label: CD45RO-CCR7+CD27+CD95- naive CD8+ T cells expressing CXCR3 (TNR3+). The receptors shown here come from a human donor in good health. Some clones in this sample may be carry-over from other donors' samples.

J is TRBJ2-1 and V is TRBV20-1; TCRdb's D gene call, TRBD1, goes unchecked for lack of DNA. CDR3 size: 11 residues. Germline values: CDR1 DFQATT, CDR2 SNEGSKA (reference sequence). The chain's CDR3 is CSAPRDNEQFF.

The chain recombines TRBV29-1 with TRBJ2-7; there is no DNA to check the TCRdb D call of TRBD1. CDR1 is SQVTM, CDR2 ANQGSEA, per germline. CDR3 size: 15 residues. The CDR3 sequence is CSVVPGGTDSYEQYF.

This chain uses TRBV20-1 with TRBJ1-1; the TCRdb D gene call, TRBD1, has no DNA to confirm it. Germline CDR1 reads DFQATT; CDR2 reads SNEGSKA (reference sequence). The CDR3 consists of 12 residues. The chain's CDR3 is CSAPGGNTEAFF.

The V call is TRBV3-1, the J call TRBJ2-5. The germline CDR1 and CDR2 sequences are LGHDT and YNNKEL (reference sequence). This CDR3 spans 14 amino acids. This CDR3 is CASSQNLAQETQYF.

CDR3 amino acids: CASTPTFYTNTEAFF. The chain is built from TRBV7-6 and TRBJ1-1. This CDR3 spans 15 amino acids. Germline V gene lookup returns CDR1 SGHVS and CDR2 FNYEAQ. Filled out from reference TRBV7-6 and TRBJ1-1, the complete variable domain reads GAGVSQSPRYKVTKRGQDVALRCDPISGHVSLYWYRQALGQGPEFLTYFNYEAQQDKSGLPNDRFSAERPEGSISTLTIQRTEQRDSAMYRCASTPTFYTNTEAFFGQGTRLTVV.

The chain carries TRBV7-9 and TRBJ2-7; TCRdb selects TRBD1, and the lack of DNA leaves this call unchecked. Germline loops: CDR1 SEHNR, CDR2 FQNEAQ (reference sequence). The CDR3 sequence is 14 residues long. The CDR3 sequence is CASSPRDRGEEQYF.

The V gene is TRBV29-1, the J gene TRBJ2-1; TCRdb lists TRBD1, though no DNA is available to test this call. From germline, CDR1 is SQVTM and CDR2 ANQGSEA. This CDR3 region has 13 residues. CDR3 sequence: CSVAGTGGNEQFF.

V usage is TRBV28 and J usage is TRBJ1-5; TCRdb reports TRBD1, a call that lacks DNA to check it against. In germline, CDR1 is MDHEN, CDR2 SYDVKM. This CDR3 has 15 residues. CDR3 protein: CASSLQGLGNQPQHF.

The chain combines TRBV29-1 with TRBJ1-2. Germline assignment: CDR1 SQVTM and CDR2 ANQGSEA. The CDR3 runs 11 residues. The CDR3 reads CSVEGVRGYTF.

This chain connects TRBV12-3 or TRBV12-4 to TRBJ2-2; TCRdb's D gene call, TRBD2, goes unchecked for lack of DNA. There are 14 residues in the CDR3. The CDR3 sequence: CASSSSGRAGELFF.

The chain is built from TRBV20-1 and TRBJ1-1. The CDR3 sequence is 12 residues long. Germline V gene data show CDR1 as DFQATT and CDR2 as SNEGSKA (reference sequence). The CDR3 spells CSARQQNTEAFF.

The rearrangement joins TRBV10-3 to TRBJ2-5; checking the TCRdb D call of TRBD2 is not possible without DNA. This CDR3 spans 14 amino acids. Germline CDR1 reads ENHRY; CDR2 reads SYGVKD. The CDR3 loop is CAISPAGVGETQYF.

The CDR3 spells CASSPELAGEDEQFF. The chain is built from TRBV12-3 or TRBV12-4 and TRBJ2-1; absent DNA, TCRdb's TRBD2 call cannot be checked. The CDR3 is 15 residues long.

The chain carries TRBV29-1 and TRBJ1-2; TCRdb reports TRBD1, a call that lacks DNA to check it against. This CDR3 comprises 13 residues. Germline CDR1 is SQVTM and CDR2 is ANQGSEA. The chain's CDR3 is CSVADPEANGYTF.

The rearrangement uses TRBV13 and TRBJ1-1; the D call of TRBD1 rests on TCRdb alone, since no DNA is present to check it. Germline CDR1 and CDR2: PRHDT and FYEKMQ (reference sequence). This CDR3 spans 16 amino acids. CDR3 sequence: CASSSETGPMNTEAFF.

The rearrangement uses TRBV12-3 or TRBV12-4 and TRBJ2-1; TCRdb returns TRBD2, unconfirmable since there is no DNA. This CDR3 comprises 16 residues. The CDR3 sequence is CASSSLEVAGYNEQFF.

This rearrangement joins TRBV5-6 to TRBJ2-1; the TCRdb D gene call, TRBD1, has no DNA to confirm it. Germline values: CDR1 SGHDT, CDR2 YYEEEE. The CDR3 sequence is 14 residues long. The CDR3 loop reads CASSPSGAIKEQFF.

The rearrangement uses TRBV29-1 and TRBJ1-1; TCRdb's D gene call, TRBD1, goes unchecked for lack of DNA. This CDR3 has 16 residues. Germline V gives CDR1 SQVTM, CDR2 ANQGSEA. The CDR3 loop is CSVRRGWGEVNTEAFF.

The chain recombines TRBV5-5 with TRBJ2-1. The length of the CDR3 is 14 residues. Germline CDR1 and CDR2: SGHKS and YYEKEE (reference sequence). The CDR3 spells CASSLYIGDNEQFF.

The rearrangement links TRBV10-3 to TRBJ2-7; there is no DNA to check the TCRdb D call of TRBD1. This CDR3 spans 15 amino acids. Looked up from germline, CDR1 is ENHRY and CDR2 is SYGVKD. This CDR3 reads CAAGGIRQGAYEQYF.

This chain links TRBV11-3 with TRBJ2-5; TCRdb proposes TRBD2, but this gene call is untestable without DNA. Germline assignment: CDR1 SGHNT and CDR2 YENEEA. The CDR3 covers 14 residues. The CDR3 here is CASSLIAGEETQYF. Supplemented by reference TRBV11-3 and TRBJ2-5, the full variable domain reads EAGVVQSPRYKIIEKKQPVAFWCNPISGHNTLYWYLQNLGQGPELLIRYENEEAVDDSQLPKDRFSAERLKGVDSTLKIQPAELGDSAVYLCASSLIAGEETQYFGPGTRLLVL.

V is TRBV10-2 and J is TRBJ2-7. The CDR3 spans 14 residues. Germline CDR1 and CDR2: WSHSY and SAAADI. CDR3 residues: CASSESGRAYEQYF.

The rearrangement uses TRBV7-3 and TRBJ1-5. CDR3 length: 16 residues. Germline V gene data show CDR1 as SGHTA and CDR2 as FQGTGA. This chain's CDR3 is CASRGGTGPSGQPQHF.

V usage is TRBV5-5 and J usage is TRBJ2-1; TCRdb names TRBD2, which stays unverified in the absence of DNA. The germline CDR1 and CDR2 sequences are SGHKS and YYEKEE (reference sequence). This CDR3 has 12 residues. The CDR3: CASSSYAGWQFF.

V gene TRBV9 combines with J gene TRBJ1-1; TCRdb indicates TRBD1, and absent DNA this call remains unverified. Germline CDR1 SGDLS, CDR2 YYNGEE. The CDR3 length is 14 residues. The CDR3: CASSVDDRDTEAFF.

This chain connects TRBV29-1 to TRBJ2-1; with no DNA, the TCRdb D assignment of TRBD2 cannot be verified. The length of the CDR3 is 14 residues. Per germline, CDR1 SQVTM and CDR2 ANQGSEA. CDR3: CSVVPSGSGDEQFF.

This sequence joins TRBV6-1 and TRBJ1-1. CDR1 and CDR2 from the germline V gene are MNHNS and SASEGT. The CDR3 totals 13 residues. This CDR3 is CASSEVEGTEAFF.

V gene TRBV25-1 combines with J gene TRBJ2-7. From germline, CDR1 is MGHDK and CDR2 SYGVNS. The CDR3 is 13 amino acids. The CDR3 region is CASSESWSYEQYF.

This sequence joins TRBV21-1 and TRBJ2-1; no DNA is available, so the TRBD1 call from TCRdb remains unchecked. TRBV21-1 is listed as a pseudogene. The CDR3 is 20 amino acids. CDR3 region: CASSMLDRGVGHSSYNEQFF.